This is a list of T cell receptor beta chains from one sample in a study of breast tumors, draining lymph nodes, adjacent tissues. TCRdb re-derived calls from the multiplex PCR reads in MiXCR, one entry per CDR3 protein. The sample shows approximately 130,000 distinct CDR3 sequences, 21% of them seen only once. Sequenced material: axillary lymph node tissue. The receptors were sampled from a female donor with breast cancer. Some clones in this sample may be carry-over from other donors' samples. CDR3s include the opening cysteine and the closing phenylalanine or tryptophan. The order of the fields is D gene, clone size, V gene, J gene, CDR3 DNA, CDR3 protein. The D gene is left open where the match is weak. Rows may omit the clone size; those that give it use once, few, many or a size class.

D gene: TRBD2
clone size: .
V gene: TRBV27
J gene: TRBJ2-1
CDR3 DNA: TGTGCCAGCAGTCTGACTAGCGCCTACGAGCAGTTCTTC
CDR3 protein: CASSLTSAYEQFF

D gene: TRBD1
clone size: many
V gene: TRBV4-1
J gene: TRBJ1-2
CDR3 DNA: TGCGCCAGCAGCCAGGCGACTGACAGGGACGCTTTCACCTTC
CDR3 protein: CASSQATDRDAFTF

D gene: .
clone size: .
V gene: TRBV24-1
J gene: TRBJ2-2
CDR3 DNA: TGTGCCACCAGTGCGGGGTCCGGGGAGCCGTTTTTT
CDR3 protein: CATSAGSGEPFF

D gene: TRBD2
clone size: .
V gene: TRBV13
J gene: TRBJ2-3
CDR3 DNA: TGTGCCAGCAGCCTCAGCGGGAGTGACACAGATACGCAGTATTTT
CDR3 protein: CASSLSGSDTDTQYF

D gene: TRBD2
clone size: many
V gene: TRBV19
J gene: TRBJ2-1
CDR3 DNA: TGTGCCACCACGGGGGCTAGCGGGAAGGGCAGTGAGCAGTTCTTC
CDR3 protein: CATTGASGKGSEQFF

D gene: .
clone size: many
V gene: TRBV19
J gene: TRBJ2-3
CDR3 DNA: TGTGCCAGTAGTAGCGGAGGACCAGATACGCAGTATTTT
CDR3 protein: CASSSGGPDTQYF

D gene: TRBD2
clone size: many
V gene: TRBV6-5
J gene: TRBJ2-5
CDR3 DNA: TGTGCCAGCAGTTCTAGCGGGAGGGGTGAGACCCAGTACTTC
CDR3 protein: CASSSSGRGETQYF

D gene: .
clone size: many
V gene: TRBV7-3
J gene: TRBJ2-1
CDR3 DNA: TGTGCCAGCAGCTTCCAGGGCTCCTACAATGAGCAGTTCTTC
CDR3 protein: CASSFQGSYNEQFF

D gene: .
clone size: many
V gene: TRBV20-1
J gene: TRBJ1-3
CDR3 DNA: TGCGCAACGTCCGAACGGACCTCTGGAAACACCATATATTTT
CDR3 protein: CATSERTSGNTIYF

D gene: TRBD2
clone size: many
V gene: TRBV24-1
J gene: TRBJ2-5
CDR3 DNA: TGTGCCACCAGTGTAGCGGGCGTTGAGACCCAGTACTTC
CDR3 protein: CATSVAGVETQYF

D gene: .
clone size: many
V gene: TRBV4-2
J gene: TRBJ2-1
CDR3 DNA: TGTGCCAGCAGCCAAGGGGGCGGGACCTACAATGAGCAGTTCTTC
CDR3 protein: CASSQGGGTYNEQFF

D gene: .
clone size: many
V gene: TRBV6-5
J gene: TRBJ2-5
CDR3 DNA: TGTGCCAGCGAAACAGGGGAGGGCAGGGAGACCCAGTACTTC
CDR3 protein: CASETGEGRETQYF

D gene: TRBD2
clone size: few
V gene: TRBV28
J gene: TRBJ2-6
CDR3 DNA: TGTGCCAGCAGGGGGGGGGGGATTGGCGTCCTGACTTTC
CDR3 protein: CASRGGGIGVLTF

D gene: TRBD1
clone size: many
V gene: TRBV20-1
J gene: TRBJ2-7
CDR3 DNA: TGCAGTGCTCGGGACAGGGCCTACGAGCAGTACTTC
CDR3 protein: CSARDRAYEQYF

D gene: TRBD1
clone size: few
V gene: TRBV28
J gene: TRBJ1-2
CDR3 DNA: TGTGCCAGCAGTTTCGTGTTCACAGGGGACTATGGCTACACCTTC
CDR3 protein: CASSFVFTGDYGYTF

D gene: TRBD2
clone size: many
V gene: TRBV7-8
J gene: TRBJ2-5
CDR3 DNA: TGTGCCAGCAGCTCGGGACTAGCGGACCTATACTTC
CDR3 protein: CASSSGLADLYF

D gene: TRBD1
clone size: few
V gene: TRBV15
J gene: TRBJ2-2
CDR3 DNA: TGTGCCACCAGCAGAGATAGTTTCGGGGAGAGGGGACAGGCGGACCCAACCGGGGAGCTGTTTTTT
CDR3 protein: CATSRDSFGERGQADPTGELFF

D gene: TRBD2
clone size: many
V gene: TRBV10-3
J gene: TRBJ2-7
CDR3 DNA: TGTGCCATCAGTAACCCTCGGGGACTAGCGGGAGCGGACGAGCAGTACTTC
CDR3 protein: CAISNPRGLAGADEQYF

D gene: .
clone size: many
V gene: TRBV19
J gene: TRBJ2-3
CDR3 DNA: TGTGCCAGTAGTATAGGGCTAGGGGCAGATACGCAGTATTTT
CDR3 protein: CASSIGLGADTQYF

D gene: .
clone size: many
V gene: TRBV7-9
J gene: TRBJ2-3
CDR3 DNA: TGTGCCAGCAGCTTTGGGTACTCTAGCACAGATACGCAGTATTTT
CDR3 protein: CASSFGYSSTDTQYF

D gene: .
clone size: few
V gene: TRBV28
J gene: TRBJ1-2
CDR3 DNA: TGTGCCAGCCATACGGCAGGCGACTATGGCTACACCTTC
CDR3 protein: CASHTAGDYGYTF

D gene: .
clone size: many
V gene: TRBV28
J gene: TRBJ2-1
CDR3 DNA: TGTGCCAGCAGAGAGGAAGAGCAATCGTTCTTC
CDR3 protein: CASREEEQSFF

D gene: .
clone size: many
V gene: TRBV6-1
J gene: TRBJ1-2
CDR3 DNA: TGTGCCAGCTCGACGTCGGGGGAACGGGGCTACACCTTC
CDR3 protein: CASSTSGERGYTF

D gene: .
clone size: many
V gene: TRBV12-3/TRBV12-4
J gene: TRBJ2-7
CDR3 DNA: TGTGCCAGTACTGGTCCAGCCTACGAGCAGTACTTC
CDR3 protein: CASTGPAYEQYF

D gene: .
clone size: many
V gene: TRBV7-8
J gene: TRBJ2-1
CDR3 DNA: TGTGCCAGCAGCCCGCGGCCTAGGCCCAGCTCCTACAATGAGCAGTTCTTC
CDR3 protein: CASSPRPRPSSYNEQFF

D gene: TRBD2
clone size: many
V gene: TRBV20-1
J gene: TRBJ2-1
CDR3 DNA: TGCAGTGCTAAAAGGGCGGCTAGCGGGAGCGATGAGCAGTTCTTC
CDR3 protein: CSAKRAASGSDEQFF

D gene: .
clone size: many
V gene: TRBV4-1
J gene: TRBJ1-6
CDR3 DNA: TGCGCCAGCAGCCAAGATAGTAGGTGGATGGGGAACCCGTCACCCCTCCACTTT
CDR3 protein: CASSQDSRWMGNPSPLHF

D gene: .
clone size: few
V gene: TRBV27
J gene: TRBJ2-1
CDR3 DNA: TGTGCCAGCAGTTTATCTGGCAAATACAATGAGCAGTTCTTC
CDR3 protein: CASSLSGKYNEQFF

D gene: .
clone size: many
V gene: TRBV4-1
J gene: TRBJ1-2
CDR3 DNA: TGCGCCAGCAGCCAAGATCCAGGGAGCCGTGGCTATGGCTACACCTTC
CDR3 protein: CASSQDPGSRGYGYTF

D gene: .
clone size: .
V gene: TRBV30
J gene: TRBJ2-6
CDR3 DNA: TGTGCCTGGAGCGCAGGGGGGACTGGGGCCAACGTCCTGACTTTC
CDR3 protein: CAWSAGGTGANVLTF

D gene: .
clone size: many
V gene: TRBV27
J gene: TRBJ2-1
CDR3 DNA: TGTGCCAGCAGTTTCTTGCGAGGCTCTTACTACAATGAGCAGTTCTTC
CDR3 protein: CASSFLRGSYYNEQFF

D gene: .
clone size: many
V gene: TRBV29-1
J gene: TRBJ2-5
CDR3 DNA: TGCAGCGTTGAAGAGTCAAGGGTCGGAGAGACCCAGTACTTC
CDR3 protein: CSVEESRVGETQYF

D gene: TRBD2
clone size: many
V gene: TRBV7-6
J gene: TRBJ2-1
CDR3 DNA: TGTGCCAGCAGCTCAAGGATTAGCGGGAGTGACGGCGGTGAGCAGTTCTTC
CDR3 protein: CASSSRISGSDGGEQFF

D gene: TRBD2
clone size: .
V gene: TRBV28
J gene: TRBJ2-1
CDR3 DNA: TGTGCCAGCAGTTCCTATCTAGCGGGGGGGAACAATGAGCAGTTCTTC
CDR3 protein: CASSSYLAGGNNEQFF

D gene: TRBD1
clone size: .
V gene: TRBV6-1
J gene: TRBJ2-3
CDR3 DNA: TGTGCCAGCACCCCCCCAGGGGGCGCATCAGATACGCAGTATTTT
CDR3 protein: CASTPPGGASDTQYF

D gene: .
clone size: few
V gene: TRBV3-1
J gene: TRBJ2-5
CDR3 DNA: TGTGCCAGCAGACCGGGACTGCTCCAAGAGACCCAGTACTTC
CDR3 protein: CASRPGLLQETQYF

D gene: .
clone size: once
V gene: TRBV20-1
J gene: TRBJ1-5
CDR3 DNA: TGCAGTGCTTCTCAGCCGAGACAGAGAAATCAGTCCCAGCATTTT
CDR3 protein: CSASQPRQRNQSQHF

D gene: TRBD1
clone size: .
V gene: TRBV6-6
J gene: TRBJ2-3
CDR3 DNA: TGTGCCAGCAGCCCCACAGGGGCTAGCACAGATACGCAGTATTTT
CDR3 protein: CASSPTGASTDTQYF

D gene: TRBD1
clone size: many
V gene: TRBV9
J gene: TRBJ1-4
CDR3 DNA: TGTGCCAGCAGCGATGGGACAGCAACTAATGAAAAACTGTTTTTT
CDR3 protein: CASSDGTATNEKLFF

D gene: .
clone size: .
V gene: TRBV6-1
J gene: TRBJ2-1
CDR3 DNA: TGTGCCAGCAAAGAATCCTCCCATCGGGTCGGTGAGCAGTTCTTC
CDR3 protein: CASKESSHRVGEQFF

D gene: TRBD2
clone size: many
V gene: TRBV5-6
J gene: TRBJ2-7
CDR3 DNA: TGTGCCAGCAGCTTCCGGGGTAGCGGGATCTACGAGCAGTACTTC
CDR3 protein: CASSFRGSGIYEQYF